The 17 T cell receptor beta chains given below trace back to one sample, sequenced in a study of blood T cells in healthy people across ages. Through a sample-barcoded 5' primer and a J-beta primer mix, a second PCR was run for roughly 7 to 12 cycles. TCRdb reprocessed the 5' RACE reads via MiXCR and lists one record per CDR3 protein. The sample holds hundreds of thousands of distinct CDR3 sequences; around 38% are singletons and the top ten take 30%. The source material was blood. These receptor sequences come from a man older than 75 in good health.

The chain has TRBV6-6 and TRBJ2-7; TRBD1 aligns across 7 bases. Unmatched junction bases numbered 5, after V lost 6 bases and J lost 0 bases. The CDR3 totals 14 residues. CDR1 is MNHNY and CDR2 is SVGAGI in the germline V gene (reference sequence). CDR3 sequence reads: CASRQDRSSYEQYF. As DNA, the CDR3 is TGTGCCAGCAGACAGGACAGGAGCTCCTACGAGCAGTACTTC.

This clonotype showed up many times. The chain combines TRBV20-1 with TRBJ1-6, with D possibly being TRBD1 (6 bases). The germline gives CDR1 DFQATT, CDR2 SNEGSKA (reference sequence). Trimming took off 0 bases at V and 18 bases at J, with 18 bases between the two ends. The length of the CDR3 is 13 residues. This CDR3 reads CSARDSLVGGSHF. CDR3 nucleotides: TGCAGTGCTAGAGATTCCCTCGTCGGGGGCTCCCACTTT.

The chain combines TRBV20-1 with TRBJ2-4; 10 bases line up with TRBD2. The J call may be incorrect, as the DNA end agrees better with TRBJ2-7. This CDR3 region has 14 residues. CDR1 DFQATT and CDR2 SNEGSKA come from the germline V gene (reference sequence). The chain's CDR3 is CSARIAGGLYEQYF. The CDR3 DNA is TGCAGTGCTAGAATAGCGGGAGGCCTCTACGAGCAGTACTTC.

Concerning this clonotype itself: At one end the junction does not follow the germline gene, possibly because of a read error. J is TRBJ2-6 and V is TRBV7-9; D not certain. Germline loops: CDR1 SEHNR, CDR2 FQNEAQ (reference sequence). This CDR3 has 14 residues. The CDR3 region has the DNA TGTGTCAGCAGTATCATGGGCAAGTCCAACGTCCTGACTTTC. Amino acid sequence: CVSSIMGKSNVLTF.

The CDR3: CASSQDKGDWAYEQYF. CDR3 sequence (DNA): TGTGCCAGCAGCCAAGATAAGGGGGACTGGGCCTACGAGCAGTACTTC. The chain employs TRBV3-1 and TRBJ2-7; D may correspond to TRBD1 or TRBD2 (6 bases each). This CDR3 is 16 amino acids long. Germline values: CDR1 LGHDT, CDR2 YNNKEL (reference sequence). The ends were cut back, 0 bases at V and 2 bases at J, with 14 bases in the middle.

This chain links TRBV6-5 with TRBJ2-7; TRBD1 might be the D (7 bases). The germline V gene has CDR1 MNHEY and CDR2 SVGAGI. The CDR3 is 15 residues long. The V end was cut by 0 bases, the J end by 4 bases, with 13 bases between. For the CDR3, the DNA is TGTGCCAGCAGTTACTCGTCCAGGGGGGTTTACGAGCAGTACTTC. This sequence encodes CASSYSSRGVYEQYF.

This clonotype was seen a handful of times. The chain employs TRBV2 and TRBJ2-3, with D perhaps matching TRBD1 (6 bases). The CDR3 totals 14 residues. The ends were cut back, 10 bases at V and 1 base at J, with 15 bases in the middle. The germline V gene has CDR1 SNHLY and CDR2 FYNNEI. CDR3 nucleotide sequence: TGTGCCACCAGGAGACAGGTTCGCACAGATACGCAGTATTTT. It yields the protein CATRRQVRTDTQYF.

This clonotype occurred a few times. The chain uses TRBV7-3 and TRBJ1-2, with no clear D. Trimming shortened V by 0 bases and J by 1 base, and 15 bases separated the two germline ends. CDR3 size: 17 residues. Germline values: CDR1 SGHTA, CDR2 FQGTGA. The CDR3 sequence is CASSLTGPSILNYGYTF. DNA of the CDR3: TGTGCCAGCAGCTTAACCGGCCCGAGTATCCTTAACTATGGCTACACCTTC.

The chain combines TRBV25-1 with TRBJ1-4, with D hard to call. Germline V gives CDR1 MGHDK, CDR2 SYGVNS. The CDR3 length is 14 residues. V lost 2 bases and J lost 4, with 8 bases in between. The CDR3 DNA reads TGTGCCAGCAGTGAAACGTTCGGTAATGAAAAACTGTTTTTT. Protein product: CASSETFGNEKLFF.

The chain combines TRBV5-1 with TRBJ2-1, with 11 bases that match TRBD2. The V and J ends lost 4 bases and 10 bases, in that order; junction bases with no gene match: 16. Germline V gives CDR1 SGHRS, CDR2 YFSETQ. The CDR3 has 17 residues. The CDR3 bases are TGCGCCAGCAGCATACGACCGACTAGCGGGGCTTTGGACGAGCAGTTCTTC. Protein sequence: CASSIRPTSGALDEQFF.

Regarding this clonotype: Since a much larger clone is just one base distant, this may be a read error. This rearrangement joins TRBV2 to TRBJ2-5; 10 bases agree with TRBD1. The ends lost 7 bases at V and 7 bases at J; junction bases unmatched: 12. Germline CDR1 is SNHLY and CDR2 is FYNNEI. The CDR3 loop spans 15 amino acids. CDR3 DNA: TGTGCCAGCATCCGACAGGGGGCGATTACTGGGACCCAGTACTTC. Translating gives CASIRQGAITGTQYF.

The rearrangement joins TRBV5-4 to TRBJ2-2, with 9 bases matching TRBD1. Germline loops: CDR1 SGHNT, CDR2 YYREEE (reference sequence). J gave up 7 bases and V 4 bases, and 8 bases lay outside the gene matches. The CDR3 is 15 residues long. The chain's CDR3 is CASSIGTGRGGELFF. The CDR3 DNA is TGTGCCAGCAGCATCGGGACAGGGAGAGGCGGGGAGCTGTTTTTT.

The chain carries TRBV21-1 and TRBJ2-7; the listed D gene, TRBD1, was not tested against the DNA. TRBV21-1 is assigned pseudogene status. This CDR3 is 16 amino acids long. The CDR3 here is CASSKGRQGQSYEQYF. CDR3 in DNA: TGTGCCAGCAGCAAAGGCCGACAGGGTCAAAGCTACGAGCAGTACTTC.

This clonotype was counted between two and nine times. The V and J genes are TRBV20-1 and TRBJ2-5; 7 bases line up with TRBD2. J lost 1 base, V lost 5 bases, and 10 bases had no gene match. The CDR3 length is 15 residues. CDR1 and CDR2 (germline): DFQATT, SNEGSKA (reference sequence). The CDR3 reads CSARQGGWGQETQYF. DNA for the CDR3: TGCAGTGCTCGGCAGGGAGGGTGGGGCCAAGAGACCCAGTACTTC.

This clonotype was seen only a few times. V and J are TRBV7-2 and TRBJ2-1; D not certain. Germline CDR1 SGHTA, CDR2 FQGNSA. The CDR3 contains 13 residues. Trimming shortened V by 7 bases and J by 8 bases, and 15 bases separated the two germline ends. The CDR3 DNA reads TGTGCCAGCACCGCCAGTGGTTTCCATGAGCAGTTCTTC. Translating gives CASTASGFHEQFF.

This clonotype was observed a few times. The V gene is TRBV20-1, the J gene TRBJ2-4, with D perhaps assigned TRBD1 or TRBD2 (5 bases each). The J call may be in error: the DNA end matches TRBJ2-7 better. CDR1 and CDR2 (germline): DFQATT, SNEGSKA (reference sequence). This CDR3 has 12 amino acids. CDR3 loop: CSARRGLYEQYF. The DNA for the CDR3 is TGCAGTGCTAGGAGGGGCTTATACGAGCAGTACTTC.

For the CDR3, the DNA is TGCAGTGCTAGAGGGACAGCCCAAGAGACCCAGTACTTC. It translates to CSARGTAQETQYF. The V call is TRBV20-1, the J call TRBJ2-5; a weak D match, TRBD1 (6 bases). V shed 1 base and J shed 1 base, with 7 bases lying between them. The CDR3 is made up of 13 amino acids. The germline CDR1 and CDR2 sequences are DFQATT and SNEGSKA (reference sequence).